The sequence of this T cell receptor beta chain was determined in a study of T cells after yellow fever vaccination. Study-wide findings and caveats: Contaminants from the bulk population, in the form of abundant clonotypes, could be found in FACS-sorted repertoires. A weaker secondary response peaked on day 5, the primary on day 15.

This clonotype was seen repeatedly, ten times or more. MiXCR, run by TCRdb on the 5' RACE reads, gives a single entry per CDR3 protein. The table records about 27,000 distinct CDR3 sequences, 4% to 5% of them present only once. The V gene's germline CDR1 is DFQATT and CDR2 SNEGSKA (reference sequence). J lost 6 bases, V lost 6 bases, and 9 bases had no gene match. This CDR3 has 14 residues. The sequencing here drew on PBMCs, either bulk or a sorted T-cell subset (CD4+, CD8+, memory, or dextramer-sorted; not recorded which), taken on the day of the yellow fever booster vaccination. The chain has TRBV20-1 and TRBJ2-3; 10 bases fit TRBD2. The origin of this receptor is a man aged 18 to 30 who received the YFV17D yellow fever vaccine. The CDR3 region has the DNA TGCAGTGCGCCTGAGCGGGGGGGCCGGGATACGCAGTATTTT. This gives the protein CSAPERGGRDTQYF.